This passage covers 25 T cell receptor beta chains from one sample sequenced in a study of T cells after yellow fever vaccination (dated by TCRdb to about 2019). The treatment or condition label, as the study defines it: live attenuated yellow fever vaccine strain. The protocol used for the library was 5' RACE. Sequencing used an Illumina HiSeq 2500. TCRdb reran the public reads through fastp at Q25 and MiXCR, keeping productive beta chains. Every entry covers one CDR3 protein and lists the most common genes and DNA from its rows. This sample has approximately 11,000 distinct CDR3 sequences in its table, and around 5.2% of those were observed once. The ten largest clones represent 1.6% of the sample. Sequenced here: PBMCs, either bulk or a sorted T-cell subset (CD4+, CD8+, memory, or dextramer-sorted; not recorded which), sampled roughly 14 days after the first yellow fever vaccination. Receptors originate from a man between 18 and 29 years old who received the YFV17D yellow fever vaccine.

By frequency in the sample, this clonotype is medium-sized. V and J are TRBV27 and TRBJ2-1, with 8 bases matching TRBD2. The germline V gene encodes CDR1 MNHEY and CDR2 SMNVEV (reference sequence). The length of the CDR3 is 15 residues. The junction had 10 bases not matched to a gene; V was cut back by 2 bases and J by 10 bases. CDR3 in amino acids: CASSLGTSSIWEQFF. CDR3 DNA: TGTGCCAGCAGTTTAGGGACTAGTTCGATTTGGGAGCAGTTCTTC.

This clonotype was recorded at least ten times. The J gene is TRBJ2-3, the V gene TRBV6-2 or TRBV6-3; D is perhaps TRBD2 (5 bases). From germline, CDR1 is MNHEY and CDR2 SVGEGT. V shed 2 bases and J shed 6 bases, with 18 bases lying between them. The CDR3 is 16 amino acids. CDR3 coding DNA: TGTGCCAGCAGTTACCGTAAGCGGACGATAGGGGATACGCAGTATTTT. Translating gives CASSYRKRTIGDTQYF.

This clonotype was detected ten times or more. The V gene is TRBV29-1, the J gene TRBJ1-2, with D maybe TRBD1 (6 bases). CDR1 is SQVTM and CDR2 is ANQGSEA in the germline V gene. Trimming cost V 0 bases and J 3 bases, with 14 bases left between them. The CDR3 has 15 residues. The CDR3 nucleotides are TGCAGCGTTGAAGATGCTCCCGGGGGCTACTATGGCTACACCTTC. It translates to CSVEDAPGGYYGYTF.

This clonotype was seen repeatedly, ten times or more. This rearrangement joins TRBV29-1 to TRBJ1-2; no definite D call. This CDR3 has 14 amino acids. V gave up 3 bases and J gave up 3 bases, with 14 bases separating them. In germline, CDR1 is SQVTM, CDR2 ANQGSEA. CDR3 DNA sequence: TGCAGCGTTGAGCCCAGGCTAGCTGACTATGGCTACACCTTC. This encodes CSVEPRLADYGYTF.

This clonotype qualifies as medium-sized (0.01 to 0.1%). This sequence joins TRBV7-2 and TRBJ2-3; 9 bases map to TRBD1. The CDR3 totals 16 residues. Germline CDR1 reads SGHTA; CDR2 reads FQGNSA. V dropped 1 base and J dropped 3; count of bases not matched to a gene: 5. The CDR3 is CASSLGGQGVTDTQYF. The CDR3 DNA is TGTGCCAGCAGCTTAGGGGGACAGGGTGTAACAGATACGCAGTATTTT.

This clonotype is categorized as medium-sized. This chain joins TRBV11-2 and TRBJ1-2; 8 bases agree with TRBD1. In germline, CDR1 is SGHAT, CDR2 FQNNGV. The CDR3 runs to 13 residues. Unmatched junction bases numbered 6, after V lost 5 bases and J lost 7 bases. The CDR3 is CASSTTGAVGYTF. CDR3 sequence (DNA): TGTGCCAGCAGCACGACAGGGGCGGTTGGCTACACCTTC.

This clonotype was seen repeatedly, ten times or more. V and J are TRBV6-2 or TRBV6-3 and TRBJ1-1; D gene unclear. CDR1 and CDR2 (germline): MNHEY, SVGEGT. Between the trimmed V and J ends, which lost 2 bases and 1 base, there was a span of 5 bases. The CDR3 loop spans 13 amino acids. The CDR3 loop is CASSYGGNTEAFF. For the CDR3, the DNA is TGTGCCAGCAGTTACGGTGGGAACACTGAAGCTTTCTTT.

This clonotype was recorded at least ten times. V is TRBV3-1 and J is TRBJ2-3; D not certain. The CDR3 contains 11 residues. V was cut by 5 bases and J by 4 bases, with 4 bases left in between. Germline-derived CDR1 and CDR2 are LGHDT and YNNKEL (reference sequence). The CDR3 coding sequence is TGTGCCAGCAGCGTCGCAGATACGCAGTATTTT. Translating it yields CASSVADTQYF.

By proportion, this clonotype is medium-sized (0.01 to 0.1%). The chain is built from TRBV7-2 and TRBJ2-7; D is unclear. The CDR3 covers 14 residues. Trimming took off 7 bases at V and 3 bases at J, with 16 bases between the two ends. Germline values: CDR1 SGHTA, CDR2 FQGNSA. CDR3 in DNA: TGTGCCAGCACCACCCAGAACGGTGTCTACGAGCAGTACTTC. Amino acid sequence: CASTTQNGVYEQYF.

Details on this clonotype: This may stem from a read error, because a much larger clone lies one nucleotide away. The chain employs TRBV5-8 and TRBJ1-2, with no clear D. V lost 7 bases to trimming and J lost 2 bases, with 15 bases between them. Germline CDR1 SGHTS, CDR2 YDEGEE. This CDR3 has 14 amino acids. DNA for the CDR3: TGTGCCAGCGAACCCCGGACGCCCAACTATGGCTACACCTTC. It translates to CASEPRTPNYGYTF.

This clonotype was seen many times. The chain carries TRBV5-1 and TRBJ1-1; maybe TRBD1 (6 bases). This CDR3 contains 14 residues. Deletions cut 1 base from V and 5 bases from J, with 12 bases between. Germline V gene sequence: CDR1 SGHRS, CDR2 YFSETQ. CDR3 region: CASSLRRGSTEAFF. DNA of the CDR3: TGCGCCAGCAGCTTGAGGAGGGGGAGTACTGAAGCTTTCTTT.

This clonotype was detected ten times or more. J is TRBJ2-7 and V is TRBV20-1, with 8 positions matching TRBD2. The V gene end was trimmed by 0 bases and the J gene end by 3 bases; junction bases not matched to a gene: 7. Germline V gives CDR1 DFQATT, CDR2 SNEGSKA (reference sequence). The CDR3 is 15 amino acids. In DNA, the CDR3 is TGCAGTGCTAGAGATCCCGGGGGGGGAAACTACGAGCAGTACTTC. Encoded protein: CSARDPGGGNYEQYF.

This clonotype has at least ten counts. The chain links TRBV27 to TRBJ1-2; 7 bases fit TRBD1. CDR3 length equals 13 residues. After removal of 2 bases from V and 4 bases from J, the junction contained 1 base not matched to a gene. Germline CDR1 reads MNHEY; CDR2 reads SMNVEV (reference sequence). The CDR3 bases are TGTGCCAGCAGTTTAAAGGGGGCCTATGGCTACACCTTC. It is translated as CASSLKGAYGYTF.

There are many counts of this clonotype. The CDR3 DNA reads as TGCGCCAGCAGCTTGGAGGCCCGGACTAGCGGGGGGAAGAGGTCCCAGTACTTC. The encoded protein is CASSLEARTSGGKRSQYF. The chain is built from TRBV5-1 and TRBJ2-5; TRBD2 matches 14 bases. J was trimmed by 9 bases and V by 0 bases; bases with no gene match: 13. Germline CDR1 and CDR2: SGHRS and YFSETQ. This CDR3 contains 18 residues.

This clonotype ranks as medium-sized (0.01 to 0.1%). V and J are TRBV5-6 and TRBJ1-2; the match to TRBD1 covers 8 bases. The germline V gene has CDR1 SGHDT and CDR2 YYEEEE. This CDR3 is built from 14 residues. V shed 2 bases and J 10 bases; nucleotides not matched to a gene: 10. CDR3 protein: CASSLEGTGRDYTF. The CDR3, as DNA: TGTGCCAGCAGCTTAGAAGGGACAGGTCGTGACTACACCTTC.

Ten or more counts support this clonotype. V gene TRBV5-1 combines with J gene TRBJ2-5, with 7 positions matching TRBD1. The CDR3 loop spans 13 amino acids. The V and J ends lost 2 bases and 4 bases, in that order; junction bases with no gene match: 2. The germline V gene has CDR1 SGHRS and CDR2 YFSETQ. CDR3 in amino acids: CASSFPGGETQYF. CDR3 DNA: TGCGCCAGCAGCTTCCCAGGGGGAGAGACCCAGTACTTC.

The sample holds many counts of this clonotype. The CDR3 region has the DNA TGTGCCAGCAGCTTGAATGGCAGAGCCAGTAATGAAAAACTGTTTTTT. Translated: CASSLNGRASNEKLFF. This chain uses TRBV5-6 with TRBJ1-4; unclear D gene. V was shortened by 1 base and J by 4 bases, with 14 bases between the two germline ends. The CDR3 totals 16 residues. Germline CDR1 SGHDT, CDR2 YYEEEE.

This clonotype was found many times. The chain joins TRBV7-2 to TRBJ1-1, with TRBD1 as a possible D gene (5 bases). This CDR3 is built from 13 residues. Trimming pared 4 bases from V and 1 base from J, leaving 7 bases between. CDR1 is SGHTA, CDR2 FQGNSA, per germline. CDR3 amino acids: CASSSQGNTEAFF. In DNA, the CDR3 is TGTGCCAGCAGCTCTCAGGGGAACACTGAAGCTTTCTTT.

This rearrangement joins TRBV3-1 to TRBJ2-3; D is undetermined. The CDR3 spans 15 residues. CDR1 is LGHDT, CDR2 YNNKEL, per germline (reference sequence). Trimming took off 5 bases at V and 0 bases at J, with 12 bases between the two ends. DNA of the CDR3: TGTGCCAGCAGCAAGCAGGTCACTAGCACAGATACGCAGTATTTT. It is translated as CASSKQVTSTDTQYF.

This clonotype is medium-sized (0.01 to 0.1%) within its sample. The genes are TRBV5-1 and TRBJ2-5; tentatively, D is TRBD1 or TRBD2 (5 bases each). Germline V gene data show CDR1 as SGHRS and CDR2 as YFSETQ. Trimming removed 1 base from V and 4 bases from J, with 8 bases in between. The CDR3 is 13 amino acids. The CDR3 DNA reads TGCGCCAGCAGCTTGAATGGGGGAGAGACCCAGTACTTC. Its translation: CASSLNGGETQYF.

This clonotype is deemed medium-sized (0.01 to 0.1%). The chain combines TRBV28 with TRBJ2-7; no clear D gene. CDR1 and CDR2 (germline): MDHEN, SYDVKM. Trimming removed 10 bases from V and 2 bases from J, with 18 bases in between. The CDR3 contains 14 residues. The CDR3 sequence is CATKPGPGTYEQYV. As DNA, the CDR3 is TGTGCCACTAAACCCGGCCCAGGAACCTACGAGCAGTACGTC.

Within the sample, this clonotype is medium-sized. This CDR3 is CASSLPVKETQYF. In DNA form, the CDR3 reads TGTGCCAGCAGCTTGCCGGTCAAGGAGACCCAGTACTTC. The rearrangement links TRBV5-6 to TRBJ2-5; D is undetermined. V lost 1 base, J lost 5 bases, and 9 bases lay in between. Germline CDR1 SGHDT, CDR2 YYEEEE. The CDR3 runs 13 residues.

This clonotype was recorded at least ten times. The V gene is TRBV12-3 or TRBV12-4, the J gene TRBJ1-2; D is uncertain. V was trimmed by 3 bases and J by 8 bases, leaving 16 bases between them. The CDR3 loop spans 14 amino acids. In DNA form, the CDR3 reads TGTGCCAGCAGTTTGAGACACCTAGATCTGGGCTACACCTTC. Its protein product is CASSLRHLDLGYTF.

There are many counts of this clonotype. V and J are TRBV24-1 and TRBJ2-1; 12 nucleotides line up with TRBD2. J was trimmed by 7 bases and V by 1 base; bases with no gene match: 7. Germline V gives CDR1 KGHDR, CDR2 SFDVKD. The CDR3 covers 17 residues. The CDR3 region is CATSDLGASGGGNEQFF. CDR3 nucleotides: TGTGCCACCAGTGATTTAGGGGCTAGCGGGGGGGGGAATGAGCAGTTCTTC.

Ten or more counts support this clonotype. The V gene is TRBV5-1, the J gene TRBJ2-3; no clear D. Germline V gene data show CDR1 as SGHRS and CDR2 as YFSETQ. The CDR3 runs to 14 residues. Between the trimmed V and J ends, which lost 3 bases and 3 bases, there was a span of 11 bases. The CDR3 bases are TGCGCCAGCAGCTCGGAACCCTTTACAGATACGCAGTATTTT. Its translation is CASSSEPFTDTQYF.